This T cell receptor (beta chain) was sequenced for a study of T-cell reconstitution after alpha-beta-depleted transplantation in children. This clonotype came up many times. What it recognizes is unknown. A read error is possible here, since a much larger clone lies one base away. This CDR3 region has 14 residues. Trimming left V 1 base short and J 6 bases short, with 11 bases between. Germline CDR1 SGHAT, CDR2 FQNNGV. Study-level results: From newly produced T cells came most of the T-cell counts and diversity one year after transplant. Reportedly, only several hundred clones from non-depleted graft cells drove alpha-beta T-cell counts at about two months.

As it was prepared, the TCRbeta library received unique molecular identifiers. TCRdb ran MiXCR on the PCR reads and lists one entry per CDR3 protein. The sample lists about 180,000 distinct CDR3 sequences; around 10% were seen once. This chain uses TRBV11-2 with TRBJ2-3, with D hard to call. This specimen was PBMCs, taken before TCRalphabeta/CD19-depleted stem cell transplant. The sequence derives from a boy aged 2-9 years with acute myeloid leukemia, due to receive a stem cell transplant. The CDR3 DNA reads TGTGCCAGCAGCTTAGCTGCTATCGGTGATACGCAGTATTTT. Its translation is CASSLAAIGDTQYF.